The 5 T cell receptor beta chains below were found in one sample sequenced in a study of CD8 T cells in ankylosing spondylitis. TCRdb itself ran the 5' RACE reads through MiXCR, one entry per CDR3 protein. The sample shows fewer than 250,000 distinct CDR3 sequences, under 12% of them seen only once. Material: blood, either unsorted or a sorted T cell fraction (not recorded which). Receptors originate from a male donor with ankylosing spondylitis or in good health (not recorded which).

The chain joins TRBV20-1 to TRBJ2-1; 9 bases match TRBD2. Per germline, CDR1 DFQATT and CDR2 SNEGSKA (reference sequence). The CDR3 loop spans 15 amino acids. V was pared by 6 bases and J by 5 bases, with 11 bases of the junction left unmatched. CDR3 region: CSAPKWAGGNNEQFF. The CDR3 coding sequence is TGCAGTGCGCCCAAGTGGGCGGGGGGGAACAATGAGCAGTTCTTC.

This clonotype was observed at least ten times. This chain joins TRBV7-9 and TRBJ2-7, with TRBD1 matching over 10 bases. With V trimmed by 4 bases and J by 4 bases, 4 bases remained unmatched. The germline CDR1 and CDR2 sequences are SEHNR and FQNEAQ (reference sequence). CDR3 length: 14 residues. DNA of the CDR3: TGTGCCAGCAGCTCCGGGACAGGGGAATACGAGCAGTACTTC. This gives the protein CASSSGTGEYEQYF.

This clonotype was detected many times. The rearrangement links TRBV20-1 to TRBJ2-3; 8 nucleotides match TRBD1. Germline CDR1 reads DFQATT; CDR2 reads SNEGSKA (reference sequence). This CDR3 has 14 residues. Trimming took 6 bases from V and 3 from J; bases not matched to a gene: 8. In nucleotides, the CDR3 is TGCAGTGCCTCACAGGGGGTAGGAACAGATACGCAGTATTTT. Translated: CSASQGVGTDTQYF.

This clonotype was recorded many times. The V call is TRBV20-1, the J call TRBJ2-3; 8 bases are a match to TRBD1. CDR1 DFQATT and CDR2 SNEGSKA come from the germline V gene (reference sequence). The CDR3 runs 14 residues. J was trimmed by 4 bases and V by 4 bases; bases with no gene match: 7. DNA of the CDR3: TGCAGTGCTACCCGAGGACAGGGCTCAGATACGCAGTATTTT. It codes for CSATRGQGSDTQYF.

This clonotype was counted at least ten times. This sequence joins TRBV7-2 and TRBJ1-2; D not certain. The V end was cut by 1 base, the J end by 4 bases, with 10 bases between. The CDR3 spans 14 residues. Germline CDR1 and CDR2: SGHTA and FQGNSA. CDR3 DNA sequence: TGTGCCAGCAGCTTAGTCCCGGGGAGCTATGGCTACACCTTC. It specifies CASSLVPGSYGYTF.